This record looks at one TCR beta chain sequence and its context. This specimen belongs to a study of graft-versus-host responses after intestinal transplantation. The method was immunoSEQ multiplex PCR; TCRdb's version includes in-frame clones alone and lacks a portion of them. The sample has over 45,000 clones, about 87% seen once. Germline CDR1 and CDR2: GTSNPN and SVGIG (reference sequence). Trimming at V came to 2 bases and at J to 4 bases, leaving 7 bases not matched to a gene. This CDR3 comprises 14 residues. This specimen was PBMCs, taken 26 days after transplant. The receptor was isolated from a human patient who received an intestinal transplant, so some T cells may come from the graft donor. The gene calls are TRBV30 and TRBJ1-2, with TRBD1 matching 7 bases. The CDR3 region is CAWSPTGIGYGYTF. The CDR3 DNA follows: TGTGCCTGGAGTCCGACAGGGATTGGCTATGGCTACACCTTC. The entire variable domain, with the rest obtained from reference TRBV30 and TRBJ1-2, is as follows: SQTIHQWPATLVQPVGSPLSLECTVEGTSNPNLYWYRQAAGRGLQLLFYSVGIGQISSEVPQNLSASRPQDRQFILSSKKLLLSDSGFYLCAWSPTGIGYGYTFGSGTRLTVV.